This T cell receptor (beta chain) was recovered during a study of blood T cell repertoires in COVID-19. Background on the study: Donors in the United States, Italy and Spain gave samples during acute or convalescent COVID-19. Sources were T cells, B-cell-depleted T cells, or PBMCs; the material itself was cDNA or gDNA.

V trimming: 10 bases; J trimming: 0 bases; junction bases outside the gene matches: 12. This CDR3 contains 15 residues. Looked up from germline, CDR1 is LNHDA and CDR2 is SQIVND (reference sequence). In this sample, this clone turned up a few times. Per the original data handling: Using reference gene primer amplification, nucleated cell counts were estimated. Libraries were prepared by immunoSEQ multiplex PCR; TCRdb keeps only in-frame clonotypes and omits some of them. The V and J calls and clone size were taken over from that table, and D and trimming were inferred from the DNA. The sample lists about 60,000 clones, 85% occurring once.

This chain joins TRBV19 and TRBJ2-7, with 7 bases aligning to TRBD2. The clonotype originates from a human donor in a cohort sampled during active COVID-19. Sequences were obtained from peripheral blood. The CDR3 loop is CATKRSGTSSYEQYF. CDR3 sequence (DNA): TGTGCCACCAAGCGAAGCGGGACGAGCTCCTACGAGCAGTACTTC.